This entry lists 6 T cell receptor beta chains sequenced from one sample in a study of Graves' ophthalmopathy and Graves' hyperthyroidism. Using RNA transcripts, the TCR beta CDR3 regions were amplified. In the first round, RT-PCR was carried out with HTBI primers, and a multiplex PCR formed the second round. Each CDR3 protein gets one entry after TCRdb re-called the multiplex PCR reads with MiXCR. Of approximately 460,000 distinct CDR3 sequences in the sample, around 14% were seen once. Sequencing was performed on blood. These receptors all come from a woman aged 25 to 45 with Graves' ophthalmopathy.

This clonotype was seen at least ten times. The chain couples TRBV20-1 to TRBJ1-5, with D perhaps matching TRBD1 (5 bases). Trimming left V 1 base short and J 0 bases short, with 7 bases between. The CDR3 sequence is 14 residues long. The germline V gene has CDR1 DFQATT and CDR2 SNEGSKA (reference sequence). CDR3 nucleotides: TGCAGTGCTAGAGCCGGGACTAGCAATCAGCCCCAGCATTTT. Its translation: CSARAGTSNQPQHF.

Only a few counts were recorded for this clonotype. The V call is TRBV12-3 or TRBV12-4, the J call TRBJ2-2; 8 bases fit TRBD2. Germline trimming cut 9 bases from V and 3 bases from J; bases unmatched to any gene: 6. CDR3 length: 14 amino acids. The CDR3 spells CASTGGGYTGELFF. DNA of the CDR3: TGTGCCAGTACTGGCGGGGGGTACACCGGGGAGCTGTTTTTT.

Ten or more counts support this clonotype. This chain links TRBV11-1 with TRBJ1-1; perhaps TRBD1 as D (6 bases). Germline CDR1 and CDR2: SGHAT and FQDESV (reference sequence). There are 16 residues in the CDR3. Trimming removed 5 bases from V and 1 base from J, with 17 bases in between. The CDR3 DNA is TGTGCCAGCAGCGGCCGGATCAGGGGAAAGAACACTGAAGCTTTCTTT. It yields the protein CASSGRIRGKNTEAFF.

Notes on this clonotype: An end of the junction does not agree with germline; a read error may underlie this. This chain joins TRBV3-1 and TRBJ2-2; possible D gene TRBD2, 5 bases. Germline CDR1 LGHDT, CDR2 YNNKEL (reference sequence). The CDR3 contains 12 residues. The DNA of the CDR3 is TGTGCCAGCAGCCAATCCCCCGGGGAGCTGCTTTTT. Its translation is CASSQSPGELLF. The full variable domain, rest sourced from reference TRBV3-1 and TRBJ2-2, is DTAVSQTPKYLVTQMGNDKSIKCEQNLGHDTMYWYKQDSKKFLKIMFSYNNKELIINETVPNRFSPKSPDKAHLNLHINSLELGDSAVYFCASSQSPGELLFGEGSRLTVL.

This clonotype was seen only a few times. The chain recombines TRBV4-1 with TRBJ1-5; D unresolved. CDR3 size: 17 residues. The V gene's germline CDR1 is MGHRA and CDR2 YSYEKL. Trimming stripped 0 bases from V and 0 bases from J, with 12 bases between. In nucleotides, the CDR3 is TGCGCCAGCAGCCAAGAAATATTCAGTTATAGCAATCAGCCCCAGCATTTT. It is translated as CASSQEIFSYSNQPQHF.

This clonotype has only a few counts. The CDR3 here is CASSFSSGSGRETQYF. The CDR3 DNA reads as TGTGCCAGCAGCTTTTCGAGCGGGAGTGGGAGAGAGACCCAGTACTTC. The rearrangement joins TRBV11-2 to TRBJ2-5, with 8 nucleotides matching TRBD2. The CDR3 is made up of 16 amino acids. CDR1 SGHAT and CDR2 FQNNGV come from the germline V gene. Trimming at V came to 3 bases and at J to 4 bases, leaving 10 bases not matched to a gene.